This is a list of T cell receptor beta chains from one sample in a study of cytomegalovirus exposure and HLA in healthy donors. TCRdb's copy holds only in-frame clones and misses some; the assay was immunoSEQ multiplex PCR. The table records around 110,000 clones, roughly four fifths of them present only once. The sample consisted of PBMCs. These receptor sequences come from a woman in her late teens or twenties in good health and CMV-seronegative. CDR3s include the opening cysteine and the closing phenylalanine or tryptophan. D genes are given only for firm matches. A clone size is listed for some rows: how often the clone was seen (once, few, many), or a class if it is expanded.

TGTGCCAGCAGCCTGGACAGGGGGATGATCGCTGGGGCCAACGTCCTGACTTTC,CASSLDRGMIAGANVLTF,.,TRBJ2-6,TRBV5-4,TRBD1
TGCGCCAGCAGCTTGGACAGGGTTAATCGACCCCTCCACTTT,CASSLDRVNRPLHF,few,TRBJ1-6,TRBV5-1,.
TGTGCCAGCAGCTTAGGATCATGGGGGGGCACTGAAGCTTTCTTT,CASSLGSWGGTEAFF,.,TRBJ1-1,TRBV7-9,.
TGCAGTGCTAGAGATCAGGGTCGCCTGTTTTTT,CSARDQGRLFF,.,TRBJ1-4,TRBV20-1,.
TGTGCCAGCAGTTCTACAGGGATTTTTGAAGCTTTCTTT,CASSSTGIFEAFF,few,TRBJ1-1,TRBV28,.
TGTGCCAGTAAGGGCGGGGGGCCTCTAGAGACCCAGTACTTC,CASKGGGPLETQYF,.,TRBJ2-5,TRBV19,TRBD2
TGCAGCGTTGAATATTTCTATGGCTACACCTTC,CSVEYFYGYTF,.,TRBJ1-2,TRBV29-1,.
TGCGCCAGCAGCCAAGATAACACAGCCCAGGCTAACTATGGCTACACCTTC,CASSQDNTAQANYGYTF,.,TRBJ1-2,TRBV4-1,.
TGTGCCAGCAGTACCCAGACTAGCGGGGGCACAGATACGCAGTATTTT,CASSTQTSGGTDTQYF,.,TRBJ2-3,TRBV25-1,TRBD2
TGTGCCACTGAGGGTGGGACAGGTGACAATCAGCCCCAGCATTTT,CATEGGTGDNQPQHF,.,TRBJ1-5,TRBV6-6,TRBD1
TGTGCCTGGATGTGGACAGTGAACACTGAAGCTTTCTTT,CAWMWTVNTEAFF,.,TRBJ1-1,TRBV30,.
TGTGCCAGCAGGCCGGGACAGCACTATGGCTACACCTTC,CASRPGQHYGYTF,.,TRBJ1-2,TRBV28,TRBD1
TGTGCCAGCAGAGTGCGGGGGGCCAACGTCCTGACTTTC,CASRVRGANVLTF,.,TRBJ2-6,TRBV6-5,.
TGTGCCAGCAGTGAAAGGGACAGTTCCTACGAGCAGTACTTC,CASSERDSSYEQYF,.,TRBJ2-7,TRBV6-1,TRBD1
TGTGCCAGCAGCTTACCCCGGGTGGACAGCCTAAGAGAGGGCGAGCAGTACTTC,CASSLPRVDSLREGEQYF,.,TRBJ2-7,TRBV7-9,.
TGCGCCAGCAGCTTGGAAGGACAGGGCCTAGGAGGTTCACCCCTCCACTTT,CASSLEGQGLGGSPLHF,.,TRBJ1-6,TRBV5-1,TRBD1
TGTGCCAGCAGCTCCCGACCTGGGCAGGGGACGAACATTGAAGCTTTCTTT,CASSSRPGQGTNIEAFF,.,TRBJ1-1,TRBV7-8,.
TGTGCCAGCAGCCTGGGGGGAGCGGGCACAGATACGCAGTATTTT,CASSLGGAGTDTQYF,.,TRBJ2-3,TRBV4-2,.
TGTGCCAGTAGCATATCACAGGGCTTGGTAACGGATGGCTACACCTTC,CASSISQGLVTDGYTF,.,TRBJ1-2,TRBV19,.
TGCGCCAGCAGCCATCATCCCGGGACTAGCGGGAATAATGAGCAGTTCTTC,CASSHHPGTSGNNEQFF,.,TRBJ2-1,TRBV4-1,TRBD2
TGTGCCAGCAGTGAAGGAAACGGTAATCAGCCCCAGCATTTT,CASSEGNGNQPQHF,.,TRBJ1-5,TRBV6-1,.
TGTGCCAGCAGCCCACAGGGGATAAACATTCAGTACTTC,CASSPQGINIQYF,.,TRBJ2-4,TRBV28,TRBD1
TGTGCCAGCAGCTTTCAGGACAGGGACGGGACCCAGTACTTC,CASSFQDRDGTQYF,.,TRBJ2-5,TRBV7-8,TRBD1
TGTGCCAGCAGCTTGGTTGGTAGCGGGGGTGAGACCCAGTACTTC,CASSLVGSGGETQYF,.,TRBJ2-5,TRBV5-6,TRBD2
TGTGCCTGCCTCCCATCCGGTCACGGTGAGCAGTTCTTC,CACLPSGHGEQFF,once,TRBJ2-1,TRBV30,.
TGTGCCAGCAGGGCAGGACAGATTCCCTACGAGCAGTACTTC,CASRAGQIPYEQYF,few,TRBJ2-7,TRBV25-1,.
TGTGCCAGCAGCTTAGGGGAGGGCGAGCAGTACTTC,CASSLGEGEQYF,.,TRBJ2-7,TRBV11-1,TRBD2
TGTGCCAGCAGCTCAGCCGGGAGGCTAGACTCCTACGAGCAGTACTTC,CASSSAGRLDSYEQYF,.,TRBJ2-7,TRBV5-4,TRBD2
TGTGCCAGCAGTTGGGCACCCCAGGAAAAACTGTTTTTT,CASSWAPQEKLFF,.,TRBJ1-4,TRBV6-5,.
TGTGCCAGCAGCTTTCTCCGACAGGGGCCGGGGAACGAGCAGTACTTC,CASSFLRQGPGNEQYF,once,TRBJ2-7,TRBV5-4,TRBD1
TGTGCCAGCAGTCTTGGGGGACAGGGGGGCACCGGGGAGCTGTTTTTT,CASSLGGQGGTGELFF,.,TRBJ2-2,TRBV2,TRBD1
TGTGCCAGCTTTAAAGGGGAGGCCCCTCCCTACGAGCAGTACTTC,CASFKGEAPPYEQYF,few,TRBJ2-7,TRBV27,.
TGTGCCAGCAGTGAGAACCGGGACACCGGGGAGCTGTTTTTT,CASSENRDTGELFF,.,TRBJ2-2,TRBV2,.
TGTGCCAGCAGCCTCCTTGGGACAGGGTCCTATGGCTACACCTTC,CASSLLGTGSYGYTF,.,TRBJ1-2,TRBV11-2,TRBD1
TGTGCCACCAAACGCCGGGACAGATGGCCTGAAGCTTTCTTT,CATKRRDRWPEAFF,.,TRBJ1-1,TRBV6-1,TRBD1
TGCGCCAGCAGCGTTCGAGGACAGGTTGGAACTGAAGCTTTCTTT,CASSVRGQVGTEAFF,.,TRBJ1-1,TRBV4-1,TRBD1
TGTGCCAGCAGTTACTTGGACTTGTCCCAAGATTACGAGCAGTACTTC,CASSYLDLSQDYEQYF,.,TRBJ2-7,TRBV6-6,.
TGTGCCTGGAAAGGTTTCGAGGTCGGTTTCACTGAAGCTTTCTTT,CAWKGFEVGFTEAFF,once,TRBJ1-1,TRBV30,.
TGTGCCATCAGTGAGCGGAGGGAGAACACTGAAGCTTTCTTT,CAISERRENTEAFF,.,TRBJ1-1,TRBV10-3,.